This TCR beta chain was sequenced in a study of blood T cell repertoires in COVID-19 (dated by TCRdb to between 2020 and 2021). As for the study more broadly: Collaborator samples came from the United States, Italy and Spain and covered acute and convalescent phases of COVID-19. The material from the prospective study consisted of cDNA or gDNA derived from T cells, B-cell-depleted T cells, or PBMCs. Where HLA class I and class II types were available, the types were taken from metadata supplied by the sample provider, not from assay-based typing. Subjects who had been exposed to COVID-19, were actively infected with it, or had recovered from it provided the deeply sampled blood TCRbeta repertoires that made up the dataset. The samples were drawn from the first 160 participants of the ongoing ImmuneRACE study and from some 1,300 subjects provided by 6 global collaborators. The sample metadata nearly always contained a de-identified subject ID, COVID-19 status, age in years and sex. The repertoires were made available in a free public database intended to serve as a resource for research on the immune response to SARS-CoV-2. What the work shows at the level of the full study, not this receptor alone: Clinical and demographic metadata were provided uncurated, with the amount varying by source and participant.

A word on this clone: Its antigen is not yet known. No much larger clone is present one base from it, and per-base qualities are unavailable.

In the prospective study, participants were about 18 to 100 years old, resided in 24 geographic areas of the United States, and were enrolled through a virtual design. In the prospective study, participants were assigned to cohorts based on the clinical history participants reported in a screening survey and a study questionnaire. Recovered participants in ImmuneRACE Cohort 3 were defined as having two consecutive negative NP/OP PCR tests, clearance from a healthcare professional, or resolution of symptoms. In the prospective study, mobile phlebotomists collected whole blood, serum and a nasopharyngeal or oropharyngeal swab from each participant. Participants in the prospective study had the option to provide additional blood draws and questionnaires over a roughly 2-month period. Blood samples from the prospective study were shipped frozen or at room temperature prior to DNA extraction. TCRbeta CDR3 regions were amplified from genomic DNA by means of the immunoSEQ Assay, a bias-controlled multiplex PCR. Under the source paper's analysis protocol: The number of nucleated cells in each sample was estimated from the amplification of reference gene primers within the assay. To quantify the absolute abundance of each unique TCRbeta CDR3 rearrangement, sequence reads were collapsed and filtered. For each sample, productive Simpson clonality was calculated as the square root of Simpson's diversity index across productive rearrangements. TCRdb took over this immuneACCESS table, retaining in-frame rearrangements with V and J assigned. Such tables are incomplete; in checked studies, under half of the missing clones stem from an unresolved V gene, and the remainder is unexplained. The V and J calls and clone size are taken from that table; D and trimming were inferred from the DNA. This sample is represented by roughly 500,000 clones; around nine tenths of them were singletons. The leading ten clones occupy over 1.5% of the sample.

This TCR derives from a woman aged 40 to 55 who had recovered from COVID-19. The source material was PBMCs or T cells enriched from blood (not recorded which).

The DNA is TGTGCCAGCAGTGAAACGGCGGGAGCGCAAAACATTCAGTACTTC. The encoded protein is CASSETAGAQNIQYF. This chain is built from TRBV6-1 and TRBJ2-4, with 7 bases aligning to TRBD2. Trimming takes 2 bases off V and 5 bases off J; junction bases not matched to a gene: 6. From cysteine to phenylalanine, the CDR3 is 15 amino acids long. The CDR3 DNA has 45 bases and is translated from base 1. The germline V gene provides CDR1 MNHNS and CDR2 SASEGT.